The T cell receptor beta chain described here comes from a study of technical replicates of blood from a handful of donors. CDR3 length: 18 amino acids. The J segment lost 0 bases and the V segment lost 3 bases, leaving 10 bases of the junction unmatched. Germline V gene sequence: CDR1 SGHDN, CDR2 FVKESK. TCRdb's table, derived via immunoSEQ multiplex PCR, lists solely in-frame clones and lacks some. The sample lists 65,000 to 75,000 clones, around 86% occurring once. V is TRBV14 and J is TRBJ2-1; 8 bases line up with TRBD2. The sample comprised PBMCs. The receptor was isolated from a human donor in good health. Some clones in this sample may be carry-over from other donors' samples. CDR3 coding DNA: TGTGCCAGCAGCCAGACGGGCGGGCGGGGGGACTCCTACAATGAGCAGTTCTTC. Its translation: CASSQTGGRGDSYNEQFF.